A single sample is the source of the 25 T cell receptor beta chains below, sequenced in a study of response to subunit inactivated influenza vaccine. TCRdb re-derived calls from the RT-PCR reads in MiXCR, one entry per CDR3 protein. This sample has under 850,000 distinct CDR3 sequences, with approximately 18% found just once. The sequences come from PBMCs from blood, collected about 5 days after vaccination. The receptors were gathered from a man over 45 who received an inactivated influenza vaccine.

This clonotype was observed at least ten times. The CDR3 spells CASSSGAGTPSTDTQYF. The CDR3 nucleotides read TGCGCCAGCAGCTCGGGAGCCGGGACGCCTAGCACAGATACGCAGTATTTT. V gene TRBV5-1 combines with J gene TRBJ2-3; possible D gene TRBD2, 6 bases. V lost 3 bases and J lost 0, with 17 bases in between. The CDR3 totals 17 residues. The V gene's germline CDR1 is SGHRS and CDR2 YFSETQ.

The chain has TRBV28 and TRBJ2-7; D is perhaps TRBD2 (5 bases). The CDR3 covers 13 residues. Germline values: CDR1 MDHEN, CDR2 SYDVKM. Trimming stripped 4 bases from V and 3 bases from J, with 10 bases between. CDR3 residues: CASSSAGFYEQYF. CDR3 nucleotides: TGTGCCAGCAGTTCTGCGGGTTTCTACGAGCAGTACTTC.

CDR3 sequence: CASSFNFNSPLHF. The DNA of the CDR3 is TGTGCCAGCAGTTTCAACTTTAATTCACCCCTCCACTTT. The J gene is TRBJ1-6, the V gene TRBV12-3 or TRBV12-4; D gene uncertain. The CDR3 is 13 amino acids. V dropped 3 bases and J dropped 6 bases, with 6 bases sitting between them.

This clonotype was counted between two and nine times. The chain links TRBV5-1 to TRBJ2-5; 9 bases are shared with TRBD1. J lost 5 bases, V lost 4 bases, and 12 bases had no gene match. The CDR3 length is 16 residues. In germline, CDR1 is SGHRS, CDR2 YFSETQ. CDR3 sequence (DNA): TGCGCCAGCAGCGGGACAGGGCTTTTCACTGGGGAGACCCAGTACTTC. Its protein product is CASSGTGLFTGETQYF.

This clonotype has only a few counts. J is TRBJ2-3 and V is TRBV6-5; 14 bases are a match to TRBD2. This CDR3 contains 16 residues. Trimming at V came to 2 bases and at J to 3 bases, leaving 1 base not matched to a gene. Germline values: CDR1 MNHEY, CDR2 SVGAGI. This CDR3 is CASSYRTSGGTDTQYF. CDR3 bases: TGTGCCAGCAGTTACCGGACTAGCGGGGGGACAGATACGCAGTATTTT.

The chain couples TRBV4-3 to TRBJ2-7; tentatively, D is TRBD1 or TRBD2 (5 bases each). The germline V gene encodes CDR1 LGHNA and CDR2 YSLEER. The CDR3 loop spans 20 amino acids. The V end was cut by 0 bases, the J end by 0 bases, with 24 bases between. CDR3 DNA sequence: TGCGCCAGCAGCCAAGATCGGTTTGTGGGGGATATGGGGGACTCCTACGAGCAGTACTTC. Protein: CASSQDRFVGDMGDSYEQYF.

The chain is built from TRBV3-1 and TRBJ2-7, with D maybe TRBD1 (5 bases). V was pared by 1 base and J by 2 bases, with 9 bases between. The CDR3 totals 14 residues. Per germline, CDR1 LGHDT and CDR2 YNNKEL (reference sequence). The CDR3 loop is CASSQAGYTYEQYF. The CDR3 bases are TGTGCCAGCAGCCAAGCAGGGTATACCTACGAGCAGTACTTC.

This clonotype showed up many times. The chain recombines TRBV12-3 or TRBV12-4 with TRBJ2-3; D not resolved. The CDR3 extends over 15 amino acids. The V end lost 3 bases, the J end lost 4 bases, and 14 bases lay between the germline ends. CDR3 coding DNA: TGTGCCAGCAGTTTTGATCCGGGTTTGGCAGATACGCAGTATTTT. Translating it yields CASSFDPGLADTQYF.

This clonotype was seen only a few times. The chain joins TRBV4-3 to TRBJ1-1; 7 nucleotides align to TRBD1. Germline CDR1 is LGHNA and CDR2 is YSLEER. V shed 1 base, J shed 3 bases, and the junction held 5 bases outside the gene matches. The CDR3 runs to 15 residues. As DNA, the CDR3 is TGCGCCAGCAGCCAAGCTAGACAGGGTCACACTGAAGCTTTCTTT. Encoded protein: CASSQARQGHTEAFF.

V and J are TRBV5-1 and TRBJ2-1; TRBD2 agrees at 11 bases. V shed 0 bases and J 5 bases; nucleotides not matched to a gene: 4. The CDR3 sequence is 16 residues long. CDR1 and CDR2 from the germline V gene are SGHRS and YFSETQ. The DNA for the CDR3 is TGCGCCAGCAGCTTGGGTAGCGGGGGGGGCAACAATGAGCAGTTCTTC. This gives the protein CASSLGSGGGNNEQFF.

This clonotype was counted at least ten times. V and J are TRBV7-2 and TRBJ2-7; possibly TRBD2 for D (6 bases). This CDR3 has 15 residues. V was trimmed by 5 bases and J by 3 bases, leaving 17 bases between them. The germline V gene encodes CDR1 SGHTA and CDR2 FQGNSA. This CDR3 reads CASSRPGTGFYEQYF. CDR3 nucleotide sequence: TGTGCCAGCAGCCGTCCCGGGACTGGTTTCTACGAGCAGTACTTC.

The rearrangement uses TRBV4-1 and TRBJ1-2; tentative D call: TRBD1 (6 bases). Germline CDR1 and CDR2: MGHRA and YSYEKL. Trimming took 4 bases from V and 4 from J, leaving 13 bases between them. This CDR3 spans 14 amino acids. CDR3 in amino acids: CASSPLGGIYGYTF. CDR3 bases: TGCGCCAGCAGCCCCCTAGGGGGTATCTATGGCTACACCTTC.

In its sample, this clonotype was seen a few times. The chain couples TRBV29-1 to TRBJ2-7, with 7 nucleotides matching TRBD2. This CDR3 is 10 amino acids long. CDR1 is SQVTM, CDR2 ANQGSEA, per germline. V trimming: 5 bases; J trimming: 7 bases; junction bases outside the gene matches: 2. The CDR3: CSVRGGEQYF. The CDR3, as DNA: TGCAGCGTTAGGGGAGGGGAGCAGTACTTC.

This chain links TRBV5-1 with TRBJ1-2; unclear D gene. The CDR3 runs to 13 residues. Germline V gene sequence: CDR1 SGHRS, CDR2 YFSETQ. The V and J ends lost 1 base and 4 bases respectively, with 8 bases between them. CDR3 residues: CASSLLDSYGYTF. The CDR3 nucleotides are TGCGCCAGCAGCTTGTTAGACTCCTATGGCTACACCTTC.

The chain combines TRBV2 with TRBJ2-7, with 7 bases aligning to TRBD1. CDR1 is SNHLY, CDR2 FYNNEI, per germline. The CDR3 runs 14 residues. V lost 8 bases, J lost 2 bases, and 9 bases stayed unmatched. CDR3 nucleotide sequence: TGTGCCAGCCTTGGCCGGGACAGAACCTACGAGCAGTACTTC. Residues: CASLGRDRTYEQYF.

This chain links TRBV27 with TRBJ2-7; TRBD1 might be the D (6 bases). Germline CDR1 MNHEY, CDR2 SMNVEV (reference sequence). The CDR3 totals 18 residues. V was clipped by 5 bases and J by 6 bases, with 29 bases between them. In DNA form, the CDR3 reads TGTGCCAGCAGTCCTTACCTCTCTGGGGCAGGGGCGGCCAGCGAGCAGTACTTC. Translation: CASSPYLSGAGAASEQYF.

The chain has TRBV4-3 and TRBJ2-3; perhaps TRBD1 as D (5 bases). CDR3 length equals 15 residues. V lost 0 bases to trimming and J lost 6 bases, with 13 bases between them. From germline, CDR1 is LGHNA and CDR2 YSLEER. CDR3 coding DNA: TGCGCCAGCAGCCAAGATGGGGCAGTCCCGGATACGCAGTATTTT. This encodes CASSQDGAVPDTQYF.

The V gene is TRBV20-1, the J gene TRBJ2-3, with 8 positions matching TRBD1. Germline CDR1 DFQATT, CDR2 SNEGSKA (reference sequence). This CDR3 contains 14 residues. Losses at the gene ends were 5 bases for V and 2 bases for J; bases not matched to a gene: 6. The CDR3 protein is CSAGGDRYTDTQYF. In nucleotides, the CDR3 is TGCAGTGCTGGTGGGGACAGGTACACAGATACGCAGTATTTT.

The sample holds a few counts of this clonotype. The rearrangement uses TRBV4-3 and TRBJ2-1; D is uncertain. There are 17 residues in the CDR3. Germline V gene data show CDR1 as LGHNA and CDR2 as YSLEER. V lost 2 bases, J lost 4 bases, and 18 bases lay in between. CDR3 loop: CASSQSAVVGYYNEQFF. The CDR3 region has the DNA TGCGCCAGCAGCCAAAGCGCCGTAGTAGGGTATTACAATGAGCAGTTCTTC.

Only a few counts were recorded for this clonotype. The chain joins TRBV24-1 to TRBJ2-5, with TRBD1 identical over 9 bases. Trimming at V came to 5 bases and at J to 2 bases, leaving 8 bases not matched to a gene. Germline CDR1 reads KGHDR; CDR2 reads SFDVKD. This CDR3 contains 16 residues. For the CDR3, the DNA is TGTGCCACCAGTGGACCCGGGACAGGGCAACAAGAGACCCAGTACTTC. Amino acids: CATSGPGTGQQETQYF.

The rearrangement joins TRBV18 to TRBJ2-7, with D possibly matching TRBD1 (5 bases). In germline, CDR1 is KGHSH, CDR2 LQKENI. The CDR3 length is 14 residues. V was pared by 5 bases and J by 2 bases, with 13 bases between. CDR3 protein: CASSRQKLAYEQYF. CDR3 coding DNA: TGTGCCAGCTCAAGACAGAAGCTCGCCTACGAGCAGTACTTC.

The rearrangement joins TRBV7-9 to TRBJ2-1; TRBD2 agrees at 8 bases. Germline CDR1 and CDR2: SEHNR and FQNEAQ (reference sequence). Germline trimming cut 5 bases from V and 3 bases from J; bases unmatched to any gene: 12. The CDR3 has 17 residues. The CDR3 spells CASSPKGAGGFYNEQFF. Here the CDR3 DNA reads TGTGCCAGCAGCCCTAAAGGGGCGGGGGGTTTCTACAATGAGCAGTTCTTC.

Ten or more counts support this clonotype. The V gene is TRBV20-1, the J gene TRBJ2-7; D is perhaps TRBD2 (5 bases). This CDR3 comprises 14 residues. The ends were cut back, 7 bases at V and 4 bases at J, with 20 bases in the middle. The germline CDR1 and CDR2 sequences are DFQATT and SNEGSKA (reference sequence). DNA of the CDR3: TGCAGTGGCTCAGACGAGGGAGTAGGGTACGAGCAGTACTTC. As protein: CSGSDEGVGYEQYF.

The CDR3 sequence is CASSRQTGRETQYF. The CDR3 DNA reads as TGTGCCAGCTCACGACAGACGGGACGAGAGACCCAGTACTTC. The J gene is TRBJ2-5, the V gene TRBV18; D is perhaps TRBD1 or TRBD2 (5 bases each). Germline V lookup: CDR1 KGHSH, CDR2 LQKENI. The CDR3 is 14 amino acids. The V end was cut by 4 bases, the J end by 4 bases, with 13 bases between.

This clonotype has ten or more counts. This rearrangement joins TRBV7-8 to TRBJ2-1; D is unresolved. V was cut by 1 base and J by 10 bases, with 8 bases left in between. The CDR3 loop spans 12 amino acids. Germline assignment: CDR1 SGHVS and CDR2 FQNEAQ. In nucleotides, the CDR3 is TGTGCCAGCAGCTTAGGGTCGTCGGAGCAGTTCTTC. Amino acids: CASSLGSSEQFF.